The sequence of this TCR beta chain was determined in a study of T cell responses to AZD1222 COVID-19 vaccine. Data came from immunoSEQ multiplex PCR; TCRdb stores just in-frame clones and leaves some out. The profile covers 130,000 to 150,000 clones, with more than 75% appearing a single time and roughly 4.6% taken by the ten largest. In regard to this clone: What it recognizes is unknown.

Germline lookup yields CDR1 MNHEY and CDR2 SVGAGI. The CDR3 covers 16 residues. V lost 0 bases and J lost 1; bases outside the gene matches: 4. The study's findings and limits: Rises in breadth and depth of Spike-specific TCRs came after two AZD1222 doses. Per reports, nearly half of all spike-specific TCRs target regions that are unmutated in variants.

The material sequenced was peripheral blood, taken on day 0 of AZD1222 vaccination. The receptor's source is an adult in good health. V usage is TRBV6-5 and J usage is TRBJ2-3, with 7 positions matching TRBD2. The CDR3 protein is CASSYSLLAGTDTQYF. The CDR3 region has the DNA TGTGCCAGCAGTTACTCCTTGCTAGCGGGCACAGATACGCAGTATTTT.